A single T cell receptor (beta chain) is shown here with its context. Its antigen is still unknown. This specimen comes from a study of T-cell memory formation after mild COVID-19. Points from the study as a whole: Researchers report contracting CD4+ clones mostly in CM and EM, with CD8+ clones in EMRA.

CDR1 SNHLY and CDR2 FYNNEI come from the germline V gene. The V gene lost 5 bases and the J gene lost 7 bases, with 14 bases spanning the gap. This CDR3 region has 14 residues. TCRdb independently ran MiXCR on the 5' RACE reads; one entry per CDR3 protein. The sample yields approximately 180,000 distinct CDR3 sequences, approximately 16% seen once. The chain combines TRBV2 with TRBJ1-4, with a possible D match to TRBD1 (5 bases). The specimen was PBMCs or a T cell subset sorted from them (not recorded which). This sequence originates from an adult woman who had mild COVID-19 (a few samples of this study predate the infection). Cell type and time point are not known. The DNA for the CDR3 is TGTGCCAGCAGTAGAGCGGTCGGGGGTGAAAAACTGTTTTTT. It specifies CASSRAVGGEKLFF.